This T cell receptor beta chain was captured in a study of early T cells in non-severe SARS-CoV-2 infection. Study in general: With bulk RNA from unsorted whole blood as input, sequencing yielded unpaired chains. The study's findings and limits: VDJdb matching favored anti-spike CD8 responses, missing private and CD4 specificities.

cDNA molecules, individually, were tagged with unique molecular identifiers. One entry per CDR3 protein results from TCRdb running MiXCR on the 5' RACE reads. Of around 67,000 distinct CDR3 sequences in the sample, more than 9.5% are singletons; the top ten hold approximately 5%. J was trimmed by 5 bases and V by 2 bases; bases with no gene match: 6. CDR3 length: 14 amino acids. The sample holds a few counts of this clonotype. Its target is unknown. This TCR was sampled from an adult who was a healthcare worker with PCR-confirmed SARS-CoV-2 infection or an uninfected control (not recorded which). The genes are TRBV12-3 or TRBV12-4 and TRBJ2-7, with TRBD2 identical over 7 bases. The sequences come from whole blood, collected at baseline. This CDR3 is CASSLTGGFHEQYF. CDR3 nucleotides: TGTGCCAGCAGTTTAACGGGGGGATTCCACGAGCAGTACTTC.